These 24 T cell receptor beta chains were all obtained from the same sample, sequenced in a study of cytomegalovirus exposure and HLA in healthy donors. Use of 60 Vbeta and 13 Jbeta primers characterized the PCR. The protocol was immunoSEQ multiplex PCR, while the TCRdb copy is restricted to in-frame clones and leaves out a portion. The sample contains 140,000 or so clones, roughly 62% of which appear only once. Sequencing input: PBMCs. These receptors all stem from a man in his sixties in good health and CMV-seronegative.

The chain employs TRBV4-3 and TRBJ2-7; possibly TRBD1 for D (5 bases). CDR1 LGHNA and CDR2 YSLEER come from the germline V gene. The length of the CDR3 is 14 residues. The V end lost 1 base, the J end lost 5 bases, and 12 bases lay between the germline ends. In nucleotides, the CDR3 is TGCGCCAGCAGCCAAGGTCGACAGTCCCACGAGCAGTACTTC. It codes for CASSQGRQSHEQYF.

This chain links TRBV9 with TRBJ2-3, with 8 nucleotides matching TRBD1. Germline-derived CDR1 and CDR2 are SGDLS and YYNGEE. J lost 2 bases, V lost 2 bases, and 4 bases had no gene match. The CDR3 is made up of 15 amino acids. The CDR3 reads CASSVGQGDTDTQYF. In nucleotides, the CDR3 is TGTGCCAGCAGCGTTGGACAGGGAGACACAGATACGCAGTATTTT.

V is TRBV25-1 and J is TRBJ1-2; 7 bases are a match to TRBD1. This CDR3 is built from 14 residues. V dropped 1 base and J dropped 8; count of bases not matched to a gene: 7. From germline, CDR1 is MGHDK and CDR2 SYGVNS. In nucleotides, the CDR3 is TGTGCCAGCAGTGAATTGGACAGGAAAGAGGGCTACACCTTC. It is translated as CASSELDRKEGYTF.

The rearrangement links TRBV9 to TRBJ2-1; the match to TRBD2 covers 7 bases. V gave up 1 base and J gave up 2 bases; unmatched junction bases: 3. Germline V CDR1 and CDR2: SGDLS, YYNGEE. This CDR3 has 15 amino acids. DNA of the CDR3: TGTGCCAGCAGCGTAAACGCGGGAGCCTACAATGAGCAGTTCTTC. Its translation is CASSVNAGAYNEQFF.

This clone appeared a few times. The chain carries TRBV29-1 and TRBJ1-1; the D gene is possibly TRBD1 (5 bases). In germline, CDR1 is SQVTM, CDR2 ANQGSEA. This CDR3 has 12 residues. Trimming removed 4 bases at V and 5 bases at J, with 11 bases between. The CDR3 protein is CSVARGRTEAFF. In DNA form, the CDR3 reads TGCAGCGTTGCGCGGGGGAGGACTGAAGCTTTCTTT.

The V and J genes are TRBV5-6 and TRBJ1-5, with D uncertain. The V end was cut by 0 bases, the J end by 4 bases, with 8 bases between. The CDR3 sequence is 14 residues long. CDR1 and CDR2 from the germline V gene are SGHDT and YYEEEE. CDR3 sequence: CASSLAGRNQPQHF. CDR3 in DNA: TGTGCCAGCAGCTTGGCCGGCAGGAATCAGCCCCAGCATTTT.

V and J are TRBV9 and TRBJ2-2, with 7 nucleotides matching TRBD2. Trimming took 0 bases from V and 1 from J; bases not matched to a gene: 3. Germline V gene lookup returns CDR1 SGDLS and CDR2 YYNGEE. This CDR3 region has 16 residues. The CDR3 spells CASSVEAGKNTGELFF. For the CDR3, the DNA is TGTGCCAGCAGCGTAGAAGCGGGAAAGAACACCGGGGAGCTGTTTTTT.

The rearrangement joins TRBV5-4 to TRBJ1-4; 7 nucleotides align to TRBD1. The CDR3 totals 14 residues. Trimming cost V 2 bases and J 7 bases; bases outside gene matches: 5. From germline, CDR1 is SGHNT and CDR2 YYREEE (reference sequence). The CDR3 DNA sequence: TGTGCCAGCAGCTTAAGGGGGCGGAGTGAAAAACTGTTTTTT. Protein: CASSLRGRSEKLFF.

The rearrangement links TRBV4-2 to TRBJ2-7; D is possibly TRBD2 (7 bases). This CDR3 has 15 amino acids. The germline V and J ends were trimmed by 0 bases and 7 bases, with 16 bases remaining between them. Per germline, CDR1 LGHNA and CDR2 YNFKEQ. CDR3 sequence: CASSQESGGGGEQYF. The CDR3 coding sequence is TGTGCCAGCAGCCAAGAATCGGGGGGCGGGGGAGAGCAGTACTTC.

This chain uses TRBV11-2 with TRBJ1-1; possible D gene TRBD1, 6 bases. V lost 1 base and J 2 bases, leaving 8 bases between the germline ends. Germline V lookup: CDR1 SGHAT, CDR2 FQNNGV. The length of the CDR3 is 14 residues. The CDR3 coding sequence is TGTGCCAGCAGCTTAGTTGGGGGCAACACTGAAGCTTTCTTT. It specifies CASSLVGGNTEAFF.

The chain has TRBV4-2 and TRBJ2-1, with TRBD2 identical over 11 bases. Unmatched junction bases numbered 1, after V lost 0 bases and J lost 3 bases. The germline V gene encodes CDR1 LGHNA and CDR2 YNFKEQ. CDR3 length: 16 amino acids. This chain's CDR3 is CASSQEGTSGYNEQFF. DNA of the CDR3: TGTGCCAGCAGCCAAGAAGGGACTAGCGGCTACAATGAGCAGTTCTTC.

The chain recombines TRBV5-1 with TRBJ2-1; 9 positions agree with TRBD1. This CDR3 region has 15 residues. Per the germline V gene, CDR1 is SGHRS and CDR2 is YFSETQ. J was trimmed by 4 bases and V by 3 bases; bases with no gene match: 5. The CDR3 protein is CASSSRDRVYNEQFF. The CDR3 DNA sequence: TGCGCCAGCAGCTCTCGGGACAGGGTATACAATGAGCAGTTCTTC.

The chain recombines TRBV30 with TRBJ1-5; D ambiguous. The CDR3 extends over 15 amino acids. Germline assignment: CDR1 GTSNPN and CDR2 SVGIG (reference sequence). V dropped 1 base and J dropped 4 bases, with 14 bases sitting between them. The CDR3 sequence is CAWSGGFRRNQPQHF. In DNA, the CDR3 is TGTGCCTGGAGTGGGGGATTTCGGAGGAATCAGCCCCAGCATTTT.

The chain employs TRBV7-6 and TRBJ1-3, with unresolved D. The CDR3 length is 16 residues. The V and J ends lost 5 bases and 0 bases respectively, with 14 bases between them. Germline lookup yields CDR1 SGHVS and CDR2 FNYEAQ. CDR3 DNA: TGTGCCAGCAGCCCTATAGGCGGGGACTCTGGAAACACCATATATTTT. The encoded protein is CASSPIGGDSGNTIYF.

The chain joins TRBV6-1 to TRBJ2-7; D is undetermined. In germline, CDR1 is MNHNS, CDR2 SASEGT. The V gene lost 6 bases and the J gene lost 2 bases, with 11 bases spanning the gap. The CDR3 sequence is 13 residues long. In DNA form, the CDR3 reads TGTGCCAGCAGGGCGCAGGAAACCTACGAGCAGTACTTC. Translation gives CASRAQETYEQYF.

CDR3 DNA sequence: TGCAGCGTTGAAGTTCTTCTGGGTAGGAGTCTCTACGAGCAGTACTTC. It translates to CSVEVLLGRSLYEQYF. The chain combines TRBV29-1 with TRBJ2-7; the D is unclear. The CDR3 is made up of 16 amino acids. Germline CDR1 SQVTM, CDR2 ANQGSEA. Trimming stripped 1 base from V and 3 bases from J, with 19 bases between.

The chain links TRBV10-3 to TRBJ1-1; D is unresolved. V was shortened by 3 bases and J by 1 base, with 9 bases between the two germline ends. CDR1 is ENHRY and CDR2 is SYGVKD in the germline V gene. This CDR3 has 14 residues. CDR3 sequence (DNA): TGTGCCATCAGTGAAGGTGGAGGGAACACTGAAGCTTTCTTT. Amino acid sequence: CAISEGGGNTEAFF.

The chain couples TRBV4-3 to TRBJ1-2, with 8 bases aligning to TRBD1. Trimming at V came to 0 bases and at J to 1 base, leaving 4 bases not matched to a gene. This CDR3 contains 16 residues. Germline assignment: CDR1 LGHNA and CDR2 YSLEER. The CDR3 sequence is CASSQEGQGVNYGYTF. The CDR3 coding sequence is TGCGCCAGCAGCCAAGAAGGACAGGGAGTTAACTATGGCTACACCTTC.

CDR3 region: CASSRRSRDSYANTGELFF. The DNA for the CDR3 is TGTGCCAGCAGCCGACGTTCCCGGGACAGTTACGCGAACACCGGGGAGCTGTTTTTT. The chain combines TRBV7-6 with TRBJ2-2; 7 bases match TRBD1. This CDR3 comprises 19 residues. Losses at the gene ends were 5 bases for V and 0 bases for J; bases not matched to a gene: 15. Germline assignment: CDR1 SGHVS and CDR2 FNYEAQ.

The rearrangement joins TRBV6-4 to TRBJ1-2, with TRBD1 as a possible D gene (5 bases). The CDR3 extends over 16 amino acids. Germline-derived CDR1 and CDR2 are MRHNA and SNTAGT. V was cut by 0 bases and J by 2 bases, with 13 bases left in between. The CDR3 DNA reads as TGTGCCAGCAGTGACTCGTTCCGGGAGGGGAACTATGGCTACACCTTC. Protein sequence: CASSDSFREGNYGYTF.

V is TRBV27 and J is TRBJ1-5, with D perhaps matching TRBD1 (6 bases). Trimming removed 1 base at V and 7 bases at J, with 11 bases between. The CDR3 length is 14 residues. The germline V gene has CDR1 MNHEY and CDR2 SMNVEV (reference sequence). The DNA for the CDR3 is TGTGCCAGCAGTTTATTCAGGGGCGGACAGCCCCAGCATTTT. As protein: CASSLFRGGQPQHF.

This clone showed up just a few times. The rearrangement links TRBV6-6 to TRBJ1-4; TRBD1 agrees at 7 bases. The germline CDR1 and CDR2 sequences are MNHNY and SVGAGI (reference sequence). Trimming took 2 bases from V and 4 from J; bases not matched to a gene: 7. The length of the CDR3 is 16 residues. The CDR3 DNA is TGTGCCAGCAGTTACACGGGACAGTCAATTAATGAAAAACTGTTTTTT. Encoded protein: CASSYTGQSINEKLFF.

This chain links TRBV5-4 with TRBJ2-1, with 8 bases lining up with TRBD2. Germline-derived CDR1 and CDR2 are SGHNT and YYREEE (reference sequence). The CDR3 covers 12 residues. J gave up 9 bases and V 2 bases, and 1 base lay outside the gene matches. CDR3 sequence reads: CASSLSGGEQFF. In DNA form, the CDR3 reads TGTGCCAGCAGCTTAAGCGGGGGTGAGCAGTTCTTC. Using reference TRBV5-4 and TRBJ2-1 for the parts outside the CDR3, the full variable domain is ETGVTQSPTHLIKTRGQQVTLRCSSQSGHNTVSWYQQALGQGPQFIFQYYREEENGRGNFPPRFSGLQFPNYSSELNVNALELDDSALYLCASSLSGGEQFFGPGTRLTVL.

This chain joins TRBV28 and TRBJ1-1, with D perhaps TRBD1 (6 bases). Germline V gives CDR1 MDHEN, CDR2 SYDVKM. V was shortened by 6 bases and J by 10 bases, with 12 bases between the two germline ends. The CDR3 totals 11 residues. DNA for the CDR3: TGTGCCAGCAGCTACAGGGATGGAGCTTTCTTT. It is translated as CASSYRDGAFF.